This TCR beta chain emerged from a study of blood T cell repertoires in COVID-19. Trimming took 6 bases from V and 6 from J; bases not matched to a gene: 7. Germline CDR1 and CDR2: SQVTM and ANQGSEA. CDR3 length: 13 amino acids. Authors' data handling: Nucleated cell number was recorded as an estimate derived from reference gene primer amplification. Repertoires were generated with immunoSEQ multiplex PCR, while TCRdb's copy carries only in-frame clones and drops some. V, J and clone size are taken as reported in that table, and D and trimming were inferred from the DNA itself. The table has 200,000 to 300,000 clones, around 84% seen once; the top ten hold around 4%.

The sample comprised peripheral blood. This chain connects TRBV29-1 to TRBJ1-4; 7 nucleotides line up with TRBD1. This sequence originates from a man in his sixties with acute or convalescent COVID-19. CDR3 loop: CSVAGTEDEKLFF. For the CDR3, the DNA is TGCAGCGTAGCCGGGACAGAGGATGAAAAACTGTTTTTT.